Below, 10 T cell receptor beta chains from the same sample are listed, as sequenced in a study of T cell changes during pregnancy in multiple sclerosis. This table comes from immunoSEQ multiplex PCR, and its TCRdb copy is limited to in-frame clones, with some not included. The sample lists tens of thousands of clones; 85% to 95% were seen once. Sequenced material: peripheral blood, taken in the third trimester of pregnancy. These receptor sequences come from a female donor in good health, enrolled as a control in a pregnancy study.

This chain links TRBV4-3 with TRBJ2-1; 9 bases are a match to TRBD2. This CDR3 region has 16 residues. V dropped 3 bases and J dropped 4; count of bases not matched to a gene: 7. CDR1 and CDR2 (germline): LGHNA, YSLEER. Written as DNA, the CDR3 is TGCGCCAGCAGCCATTCCGGGAGCGGGGGGTACAATGAGCAGTTCTTC. Translating it yields CASSHSGSGGYNEQFF.

The chain carries TRBV13 and TRBJ1-1; possible D gene TRBD1, 5 bases. This CDR3 region has 14 residues. The V gene lost 5 bases and the J gene lost 4 bases, with 14 bases spanning the gap. Germline CDR1 PRHDT, CDR2 FYEKMQ (reference sequence). The CDR3 spells CASSPNIRGTEAFF. The CDR3 coding sequence is TGTGCCAGCAGCCCTAACATTAGGGGCACTGAAGCTTTCTTT.

This sequence joins TRBV5-6 and TRBJ2-1; 9 bases line up with TRBD2. The CDR3 is 15 residues long. CDR1 is SGHDT, CDR2 YYEEEE, per germline. J lost 5 bases, V lost 0 bases, and 3 bases had no gene match. CDR3 bases: TGTGCCAGCAGCTTGGAGCCTAGCGGGGACAATGAGCAGTTCTTC. Protein: CASSLEPSGDNEQFF.

The chain employs TRBV30 and TRBJ2-4; D is possibly TRBD2 (6 bases). The ends were cut back, 0 bases at V and 1 base at J, with 19 bases in the middle. There are 18 residues in the CDR3. CDR1 is GTSNPN, CDR2 SVGIG, per germline (reference sequence). For the CDR3, the DNA is TGTGCCTGGAGTGTATATCTCGGGAGCGGCTTGGCCAAAAACATTCAGTACTTC. Translated: CAWSVYLGSGLAKNIQYF.

The gene calls are TRBV6-1 and TRBJ1-1; 7 bases align to TRBD1. Germline V gene sequence: CDR1 MNHNS, CDR2 SASEGT. The V gene end was trimmed by 6 bases and the J gene end by 5 bases; junction bases not matched to a gene: 6. The CDR3 consists of 13 residues. Here the CDR3 reads CASRGTVMTEAFF. The CDR3 bases are TGTGCCAGCAGGGGGACAGTGATGACTGAAGCTTTCTTT.

CDR3 in amino acids: CASSESRSNTGELFF. The CDR3 nucleotides are TGTGCCAGCAGTGAATCCAGATCGAACACCGGGGAGCTGTTTTTT. This chain joins TRBV2 and TRBJ2-2; D is unclear. From germline, CDR1 is SNHLY and CDR2 FYNNEI. The CDR3 has 15 amino acids. Deletions cut 2 bases from V and 0 bases from J, with 7 bases between.

The rearrangement joins TRBV29-1 to TRBJ2-7; D remains ambiguous. The CDR3 is 13 residues long. The germline V gene has CDR1 SQVTM and CDR2 ANQGSEA. Trimming cost V 4 bases and J 1 base, with 11 bases left between them. The CDR3 protein is CSVASLLSYEQYF. DNA of the CDR3: TGCAGCGTTGCGTCACTACTGTCCTACGAGCAGTACTTC.

The chain carries TRBV6-1 and TRBJ1-5; D is perhaps TRBD1 (6 bases). Germline CDR1 MNHNS, CDR2 SASEGT. Trimming removed 1 base at V and 6 bases at J, with 13 bases between. This CDR3 region has 15 residues. CDR3 amino acids: CASSEDHRDGQPQHF. The CDR3 DNA reads TGTGCCAGCAGTGAAGATCACAGGGACGGTCAGCCCCAGCATTTT.

The J gene is TRBJ1-1, the V gene TRBV11-2; D might be TRBD1 (5 bases). The CDR3 consists of 18 residues. Trimming removed 3 bases at V and 0 bases at J, with 20 bases between. CDR1 is SGHAT and CDR2 is FQNNGV in the germline V gene. The CDR3 here is CASSFPQEGRGVNTEAFF. DNA for the CDR3: TGTGCCAGCAGCTTCCCGCAAGAGGGGCGGGGGGTGAACACTGAAGCTTTCTTT.

V is TRBV6-6 and J is TRBJ2-5; D perhaps matches TRBD1 (6 bases). The CDR3 runs to 14 residues. The V gene lost 5 bases and the J gene lost 5 bases, with 15 bases spanning the gap. Germline V gene data show CDR1 as MNHNY and CDR2 as SVGAGI (reference sequence). Here the CDR3 reads CASSPPGQRETQYF. The CDR3 region has the DNA TGTGCCAGCAGTCCCCCTGGACAGAGGGAGACCCAGTACTTC.